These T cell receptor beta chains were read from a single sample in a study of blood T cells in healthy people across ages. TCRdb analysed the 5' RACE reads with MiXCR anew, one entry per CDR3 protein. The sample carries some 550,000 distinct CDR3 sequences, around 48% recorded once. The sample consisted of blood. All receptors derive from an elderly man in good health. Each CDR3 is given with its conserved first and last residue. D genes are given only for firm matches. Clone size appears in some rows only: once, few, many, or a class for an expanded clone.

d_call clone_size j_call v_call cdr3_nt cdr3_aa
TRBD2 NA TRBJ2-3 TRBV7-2 TGTGCCAGCAGCTTAAGCGGGGTACTCACAGATACGCAGTATTTT CASSLSGVLTDTQYF
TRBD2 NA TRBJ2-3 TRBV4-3 TGCGCCAGCAGCCAAGAAGGTTGGACTAGCGGGAGGACAGATACGCAGTATTTT CASSQEGWTSGRTDTQYF
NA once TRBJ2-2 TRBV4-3 TGCGCCAGCAGCCAAGAGGGAGAAATCACCGGGGAGCTGTTTTTT CASSQEGEITGELFF
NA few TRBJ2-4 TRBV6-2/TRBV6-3 TGTGCCAGCAGGTCCGGCAGCGTAGCCAAAAACATTCAGTACTTC CASRSGSVAKNIQYF
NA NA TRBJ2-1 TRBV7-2 TGTGCCAGCAGCTTTGGGAGGAGCTCCTACAATGAGCAGTTCTTC CASSFGRSSYNEQFF
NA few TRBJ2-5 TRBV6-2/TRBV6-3 TGTGCCAGCAGTTACTCAGTGATTTACCAAGAGACCCAGTACTTC CASSYSVIYQETQYF
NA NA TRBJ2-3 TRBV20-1 TGCAGTGCTAGATGGGACTCAACAGATACGCAGTATTTT CSARWDSTDTQYF
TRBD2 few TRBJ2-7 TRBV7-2 TGTGCCAGCAGCTTAGGGTTTGCGAGCGGGAGCCCCTACGAGCAGTACTTC CASSLGFASGSPYEQYF
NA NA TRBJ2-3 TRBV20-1 TGCAGTGCTAGAGACGGGGCTAGCACAGATACGCAGTATTTT CSARDGASTDTQYF
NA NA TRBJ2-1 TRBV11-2 TGTGCCAGCAGCTTACCCTTGGATGAGCAGTTCTTC CASSLPLDEQFF
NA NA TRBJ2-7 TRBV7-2 TGTGTCAGCAGCTTAGCCCCCCTCCAGAGCTCCTACGAGCAGTACTTC CVSSLAPLQSSYEQYF
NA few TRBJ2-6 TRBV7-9 TGTGCCAGCAGCTTAGAGAGTAACGTCCTGACTTTC CASSLESNVLTF
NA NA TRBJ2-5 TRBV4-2 TGTGCCAGCAGCCAAGAAGGGGCAAGCGAGACCCAGTACTTC CASSQEGASETQYF
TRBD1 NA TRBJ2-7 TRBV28 TGTGCCAGCAGTTCCCCTCGACAGGGAAGGTACGAGCAGTACTTC CASSSPRQGRYEQYF
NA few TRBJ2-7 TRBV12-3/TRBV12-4 TGTGCCAGCAGTTTAGAGAACTACGAGCAGTACTTC CASSLENYEQYF
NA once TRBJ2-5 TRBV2 TGTGCCAGCAGCCGGGTCAAACAAGAGACCCAGTACTTC CASSRVKQETQYF
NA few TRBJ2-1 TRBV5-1 TGCGCCAGCAGCTTGGAGCCCTCGGGACTTGTTAACAATGAGCAGTTCTTC CASSLEPSGLVNNEQFF
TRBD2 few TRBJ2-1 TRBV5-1 TGCGCCAGCAGGCATACCGGGACTAGCGCCTACAATGAGCAGTTCTTC CASRHTGTSAYNEQFF
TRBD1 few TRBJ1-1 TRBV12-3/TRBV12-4 TGTGCCAGCAGTACGACAGGGCAGAACACTGAAGCTTTCTTT CASSTTGQNTEAFF
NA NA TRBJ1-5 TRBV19 TGTGCCAGTAGTATTGGAAGAGGGGTCGCCGGCCGGCCCCAGCATTTT CASSIGRGVAGRPQHF
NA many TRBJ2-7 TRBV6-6 TGTGCCAGCAGTTACGGTGACAGGTCCTACGAGCAGTACTTC CASSYGDRSYEQYF
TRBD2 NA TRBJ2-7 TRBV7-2 TGTGCCAGCAGCTTGCAAGGTCGCGGGAGGATCCCCTACGAGCAGTACTTC CASSLQGRGRIPYEQYF
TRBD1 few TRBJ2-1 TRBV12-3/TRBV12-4 TGTGCCAGCACCCTAGGGACAGGGAACTACAATGAGCAGTTCTTC CASTLGTGNYNEQFF
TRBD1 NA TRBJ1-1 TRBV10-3 TGTGCCATCAGTGTGACCGGGACAGTGAACACTGAAGCTTTCTTT CAISVTGTVNTEAFF
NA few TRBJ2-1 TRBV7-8 TGTGCCAGCAGCTTAGCCCCCCTCATAGGAAATGAGCAGTTCTTC CASSLAPLIGNEQFF
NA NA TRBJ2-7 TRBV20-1 TGCAGTGCTAGGCAGGCAGGCTTCTCCTACGAGCAGTACTTC CSARQAGFSYEQYF
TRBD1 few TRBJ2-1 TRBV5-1 TGCGCCAGCAGCTTACAGGGGCCCGAGGCCAATGAGCAGTTCTTC CASSLQGPEANEQFF
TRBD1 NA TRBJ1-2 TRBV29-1 TGCAGCGTGATGGGACAGGTTAATGGCTACACCTTC CSVMGQVNGYTF
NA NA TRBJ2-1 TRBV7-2 TGTGCCAGCAGCTTAGGTCAGCACAGGACCTACGAGCAGTTCTTC CASSLGQHRTYEQFF
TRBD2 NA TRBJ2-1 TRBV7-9 TGTGCCAGCAGCTTAGGAAGGGCTAGCGGGAGCTCCTACGATGAGCAGTTCTTC CASSLGRASGSSYDEQFF
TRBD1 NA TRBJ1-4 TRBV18 TGTGCCAGCTCACCAGCCGGGACAGGGGCTAATGAAAAACTGTTTTTT CASSPAGTGANEKLFF
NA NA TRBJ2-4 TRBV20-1 TGCAGTGCCCCCGTAAATCCCTTAGCCAAAAACATTCAGTACTTC CSAPVNPLAKNIQYF
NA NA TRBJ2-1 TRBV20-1 TGCAGTGCTAGAGAACAAGAGACCCAGTTCTTC CSAREQETQFF
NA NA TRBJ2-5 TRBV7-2 TGTGCCAGCAACGAGGGTTCTGAGACCCAGTACTTC CASNEGSETQYF
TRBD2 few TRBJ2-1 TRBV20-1 TGCAGTGCTACCCTAGCGGGAGGGCCCCATGAGCAGTTCTTC CSATLAGGPHEQFF
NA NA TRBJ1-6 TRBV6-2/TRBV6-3 TGTGCCAGCAGTTACTCGTGGGTGCGGAATTCACCCCTCCACTTT CASSYSWVRNSPLHF
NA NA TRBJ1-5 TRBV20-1 TGCAGTGCTCTCATGGGAGAGATTCAGCCCCAGCATTTT CSALMGEIQPQHF
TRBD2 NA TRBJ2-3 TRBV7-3 TGTGCCAGCAGCCCGAGGACTAGCGGACAAAACACAGATACGCAGTATTTT CASSPRTSGQNTDTQYF
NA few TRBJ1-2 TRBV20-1 TGCAGTGCTAGTAGCGGGGACGGCTACACCTTC CSASSGDGYTF
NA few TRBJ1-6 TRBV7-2 TGTGCCAGCAGCTTATTGACGGAGAGATCACCCCTCCACTTT CASSLLTERSPLHF
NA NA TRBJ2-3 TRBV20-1 TGCAGTGCGACCCGGGACGTAGCTAGCACGGATACGCAGTATTTT CSATRDVASTDTQYF
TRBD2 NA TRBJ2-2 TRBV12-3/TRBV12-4 TGTGCCAGCAGTTTCCGGCGGGGGTCGGCCGGGGAGCTGTTTTTT CASSFRRGSAGELFF
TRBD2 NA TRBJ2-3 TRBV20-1 TGCAGTGCCGACGCGGGAGGTAGCACAGATACGCAGTATTTT CSADAGGSTDTQYF
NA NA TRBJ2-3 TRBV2 TGTGCCAGCAGATCGTCCAGGGCTAGCACAGATACGCAGTATTTT CASRSSRASTDTQYF
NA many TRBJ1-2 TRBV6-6 TGTGCCAGCGGGTGGGAAGACTATGGCTACACCTTC CASGWEDYGYTF
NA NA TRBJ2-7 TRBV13 TGTGCCAGTAGCCCTTTTGAGGGGCGTGAGCAGTACTTC CASSPFEGREQYF
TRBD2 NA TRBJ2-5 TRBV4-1 TGCGCCAGCAGCCAAGTACGCACTAGCGGGGACGAAACCCAGTACTTC CASSQVRTSGDETQYF
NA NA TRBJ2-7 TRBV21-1 TGTGCCAGCGGACCGGGACTAGCGGGAGAGGGGGGCTACGAGCAGTACTTC CASGPGLAGEGGYEQYF